This T cell receptor (beta chain) is from a study of T-cell reconstitution after alpha-beta-depleted transplantation in children. Note on this clonotype: Its matching antigen is unknown.

The V end was cut by 0 bases, the J end by 0 bases, with 15 bases between. The CDR3 contains 17 residues. The germline CDR1 and CDR2 sequences are LGHNA and YSLEER. Study-level findings and limits: Several hundred rapidly expanded clones from non-depleted graft cells reportedly supplied alpha-beta T cells about two months post-transplant. At the one-year point after transplant, T-cell counts and TCRbeta diversity were found to come mostly from T cells that had been newly produced. Elevated TCRbeta diversity at day 60 was traced, in some patients, to surviving recipient T cells and thymic progenitors.

Construction of the TCRbeta library involved unique molecular identifiers. From the PCR reads, TCRdb called clonotypes with MiXCR, one entry per CDR3 protein. This table has about 490,000 distinct CDR3 sequences, 10% appearing once. The source was PBMCs, collected before TCRalphabeta/CD19-depleted stem cell transplant. The clonotype was recovered from a child younger than 10 with inherited bone marrow failure, due to receive a stem cell transplant. The chain combines TRBV4-3 with TRBJ2-7; D is possibly TRBD1 or TRBD2 (5 bases each). For the CDR3, the DNA is TGCGCCAGCAGCCAAGACTCCCAGGCAGGGAGCTCCTACGAGCAGTACTTC. Translated, it gives CASSQDSQAGSSYEQYF.